This T cell receptor beta chain is from a study of blood T cell repertoires in COVID-19. For the study at large: Material from acute and convalescent COVID-19 was sourced from the United States, Italy and Spain. From T cells, B-cell-depleted T cells, or PBMCs came the material, which was cDNA or gDNA.

V lost 10 bases and J lost 7; bases outside the gene matches: 11. This CDR3 has 14 amino acids. CDR1 and CDR2 from the germline V gene are MNHNS and SASEGT. Original methodology: By means of reference gene primer amplification, nucleated cell counts were estimated. Sequencing used immunoSEQ multiplex PCR; TCRdb keeps in-frame clones, though not all of them. That table gives V, J and clone size, and the DNA gave D and trimming. The sample lists over 200,000 clones; roughly 90% were seen once. This clonotype was obtained from a woman aged 60-70 years with acute or convalescent COVID-19. The sequenced sample consisted of peripheral blood. The chain has TRBV6-1 and TRBJ1-4; 8 bases align to TRBD1. The CDR3 here is CATRPQGDREKLFF. DNA for the CDR3: TGTGCCACCCGCCCACAGGGGGATCGTGAAAAACTGTTTTTT.